The present entry profiles one T cell receptor beta chain with its context. The sample comes from a study of T-cell reconstitution after alpha-beta-depleted transplantation in children. Using unique molecular identifiers, the investigators prepared the TCRbeta library. TCRdb independently ran MiXCR on the PCR reads; one entry per CDR3 protein. The table has about 540,000 distinct CDR3 sequences, roughly 18% seen once. V gave up 2 bases and J gave up 2 bases, with 3 bases separating them. The V gene's germline CDR1 is SQVTM and CDR2 ANQGSEA. The CDR3 covers 12 residues. Sequenced material: PBMCs from the stem cell graft donor, taken from the stem cell graft. The TCR originated in a human donor who donated a stem cell graft to a child with acute lymphoblastic leukemia. The V gene is TRBV29-1, the J gene TRBJ2-2, with D unresolved. For the CDR3, the DNA is TGCAGCGTTGAACTCAACACCGGGGAGCTGTTTTTT. Protein sequence: CSVELNTGELFF.